Listed below are T cell receptor beta chains from one sample, sequenced in a study of molecular identifiers for immune sequencing clone quantification. TCRdb reprocessed the PCR reads via MiXCR and lists one record per CDR3 protein. The sample has 490,000 or so distinct CDR3 sequences, 20% to 25% seen once. The sequenced sample consisted of naive CD8+ T cells from blood, with Jurkat cell RNA spiked in. Source of these receptors: a human donor in good health. Some libraries in this study had Jurkat cell RNA spiked in. Each CDR3 is given with its conserved first and last residue. The D gene is left open where the match is weak. Clone size is shown for a subset of rows, as once, few, many or a class of expanded clone.

size	J	V	D	CDR3	DNA
.	TRBJ1-1	TRBV19	.	CASSIAEGTNTEAFF	TGTGCCAGTAGTATTGCTGAGGGGACAAACACTGAAGCTTTCTTT
many	TRBJ1-1	TRBV5-1	.	CASSPSPGVNTEAFF	TGCGCCAGCAGCCCGAGCCCAGGGGTGAACACTGAAGCTTTCTTT
.	TRBJ2-7	TRBV12-3/TRBV12-4	.	CASSLLVGADEQYF	TGTGCCAGCAGTTTACTAGTTGGAGCCGACGAGCAGTACTTC
few	TRBJ2-7	TRBV29-1	TRBD1	CSVEVAGQGTYEQYF	TGCAGCGTTGAAGTCGCGGGACAGGGGACCTACGAGCAGTACTTC
many	TRBJ1-2	TRBV29-1	.	CSVESAGNYGYTF	TGCAGCGTTGAATCTGCAGGGAACTATGGCTACACCTTC
.	TRBJ2-7	TRBV11-2	.	CASRPTNTYEQYF	TGTGCCAGCAGGCCCACTAACACCTACGAGCAGTACTTC
many	TRBJ2-3	TRBV7-9	.	CATTASSMADTQYF	TGTGCCACCACAGCTTCCTCTATGGCAGATACGCAGTATTTT
few	TRBJ2-7	TRBV4-1	.	CASSPNPGSYEQYF	TGCGCCAGCAGCCCGAACCCAGGTTCCTACGAGCAGTACTTC
.	TRBJ1-1	TRBV29-1	.	CGVVTNTEAFF	TGCGGCGTTGTAACGAACACTGAGGCTTTCTTT
many	TRBJ1-1	TRBV29-1	.	CSVPGGTEAFF	TGCAGCGTTCCTGGGGGCACTGAAGCTTTCTTT
many	TRBJ1-1	TRBV20-1	.	CSASMGDYTEAFF	TGCAGTGCATCCATGGGGGATTACACTGAAGCTTTCTTT
few	TRBJ2-3	TRBV27	.	CASSPLQAGGLTQYF	TGTGCCAGCAGTCCGCTACAGGCCGGCGGGCTTACGCAGTATTTT
.	TRBJ2-7	TRBV5-1	.	CASSHDKITYGQYF	TGCGCCAGCAGTCATGACAAGATCACCTACGGGCAGTACTTC
few	TRBJ2-7	TRBV9	.	CASSEMTGARTYEQYF	TGTGCCAGCAGCGAAATGACGGGGGCGCGAACTTACGAGCAGTACTTC
.	TRBJ1-2	TRBV4-3	TRBD1	CASSQEDRPGYTF	TGCGCCAGCAGCCAAGAGGACAGGCCAGGCTACACCTTC
few	TRBJ2-5	TRBV7-9	.	CASSSPLGVQETQYF	TGTGCCAGCAGCTCCCCGTTGGGCGTCCAAGAGACCCAGTACTTC
many	TRBJ2-5	TRBV7-9	.	CASSLNAGAPKETQYF	TGTGCCAGCAGCTTAAACGCGGGGGCCCCCAAAGAGACCCAGTACTTC
many	TRBJ2-5	TRBV4-1	.	CASSQSVARETQYF	TGCGCCAGCAGCCAAAGCGTTGCTCGAGAGACCCAGTACTTC
.	TRBJ2-1	TRBV30	TRBD2	CAWSVSLAGNNEQFF	TGTGCCTGGAGTGTAAGTCTAGCGGGCAACAATGAGCAGTTCTTC
many	TRBJ1-1	TRBV4-3	.	CASSPFGGLEAFF	TGCGCCAGCAGCCCTTTCGGTGGACTTGAAGCTTTCTTT
few	TRBJ1-4	TRBV7-9	.	CASSQTDPDPNEKLVF	TGTGCCAGCAGCCAGACCGACCCCGACCCTAATGAAAAACTGGTTTTT
.	TRBJ2-7	TRBV27	.	CARSLTRGHEQYF	TGTGCCCGCAGTTTAACCAGGGGCCACGAGCAGTACTTC
many	TRBJ2-5	TRBV5-4	.	CASSTKGWGYQETQYF	TGTGCCAGCAGCACCAAGGGGTGGGGGTACCAAGAGACCCAGTACTTC
.	TRBJ1-5	TRBV28	TRBD1	CASSKGLGQGAYINQPQHF	TGTGCCAGCAGTAAGGGGCTTGGACAGGGGGCTTATATCAATCAGCCCCAGCATTTT
many	TRBJ2-3	TRBV29-1	TRBD1	CSVLQGARTQYF	TGCAGCGTACTACAGGGGGCAAGGACGCAGTATTTT
few	TRBJ2-7	TRBV6-6	.	CAARDPKDEQYF	TGTGCCGCCCGGGACCCCAAGGACGAGCAGTACTTC
many	TRBJ1-6	TRBV9	TRBD1	CASSADRGNSPLHF	TGTGCCAGCAGCGCTGACAGGGGGAATTCACCCCTCCACTTT
many	TRBJ2-7	TRBV27	.	CASSLGRDYEQYF	TGTGCCAGCAGCTTAGGTCGGGACTACGAGCAGTACTTC
many	TRBJ2-3	TRBV29-1	TRBD2	CSGGTSMVRDTQYF	TGCAGCGGGGGGACTAGCATGGTGAGGGATACGCAGTATTTT
many	TRBJ1-5	TRBV4-3	.	CASSQEGYSNQPQHF	TGCGCCAGCAGCCAAGAAGGGTATAGCAATCAGCCCCAGCATTTT
many	TRBJ2-6	TRBV5-6	TRBD1	CASSLSWDRVSPNARANVLTF	TGTGCCAGCAGCTTGTCGTGGGACAGGGTTTCCCCGAACGCTAGGGCCAACGTCCTGACTTTC
many	TRBJ1-1	TRBV27	.	CASSLQGFTEAFF	TGTGCCAGCAGTTTACAGGGGTTCACTGAAGCTTTCTTT
few	TRBJ1-2	TRBV12-3/TRBV12-4	TRBD1	CASSLTGGVANYGYTF	TGTGCCAGCAGTTTGACAGGGGGGGTGGCTAACTATGGCTACACCTTC
.	TRBJ2-3	TRBV11-2	.	CACSRWVAGTDTQYF	TGTGCCTGCAGCCGATGGGTAGCGGGCACAGATACGCAGTATTTT
many	TRBJ2-5	TRBV28	.	CASSFIGEETQYF	TGTGCCAGCAGTTTTATCGGGGAAGAGACCCAGTACTTC
few	TRBJ2-7	TRBV9	.	CASSAPGGSGNYEQYF	TGTGCCAGCAGCGCCCCCGGGGGTAGCGGAAATTACGAGCAGTACTTC
many	TRBJ2-3	TRBV7-9	.	CASSLGPFATDTQYF	TGTGCCAGCAGCTTAGGTCCATTTGCCACAGATACGCAGTATTTT
few	TRBJ1-2	TRBV6-1	TRBD1	CASSETGDRHYGYTF	TGTGCCAGCAGTGAGACGGGGGACAGGCACTATGGCTACACCTTC
few	TRBJ2-6	TRBV4-3	.	CASSQDSAGANVLTF	TGCGCCAGCAGCCAAGACTCCGCTGGGGCCAACGTCCTGACTTTC
many	TRBJ2-5	TRBV19	TRBD1	CASSSDRDPQETQYF	TGTGCCAGTAGCTCGGACAGGGACCCTCAAGAGACCCAGTACTTC
many	TRBJ2-7	TRBV5-4	.	CASSSSGGEQYF	TGTGCCAGCAGCTCCTCCGGGGGCGAGCAGTACTTC
few	TRBJ2-7	TRBV9	TRBD2	CASSAGGLAGSYEQYF	TGTGCCAGCAGCGCGGGGGGACTAGCGGGCAGCTACGAGCAGTACTTC
.	TRBJ1-5	TRBV4-3	.	CTSSQSTIKDYSNQPQHF	TGCACCAGCAGCCAATCCACCATCAAAGATTATAGCAATCAGCCCCAGCATTTT
few	TRBJ1-3	TRBV2	.	CASSEPSTSGLGNTIYF	TGTGCCAGCAGTGAACCAAGTACATCAGGGCTAGGAAACACCATATATTTT
many	TRBJ2-7	TRBV5-6	.	CASSLGRGWEQYF	TGTGCCAGCAGCTTGGGCAGGGGTTGGGAGCAGTACTTC
many	TRBJ2-7	TRBV5-1	TRBD1	CASSSGTDSYEQYF	TGCGCCAGCAGTTCCGGGACAGATTCCTACGAGCAGTACTTC
once	TRBJ2-7	TRBV6-1	.	CASSEASGYEQHF	TGTGCCAGCAGTGAGGCATCGGGCTACGAGCAGCACTTC
many	TRBJ1-6	TRBV9	.	CASSARDRSYNSPLHF	TGTGCCAGCAGCGCCAGGGATCGCTCCTATAATTCACCCCTCCACTTT
once	TRBJ2-7	TRBV6-2/TRBV6-3	.	CASSYSGTPTTEQYF	TGTGCCAGCAGTTACTCCGGGACACCTACTACCGAGCAGTACTTC
many	TRBJ1-5	TRBV27	.	CASSSLGPQHF	TGTGCCAGCAGTTCCCTAGGACCCCAGCATTTT
few	TRBJ2-6	TRBV3-1	.	CASSPGASWANVLTF	TGTGCCAGCAGCCCCGGCGCTTCTTGGGCCAACGTCCTGACTTTC
.	TRBJ2-7	TRBV6-2/TRBV6-3	.	CASAAYEQYF	TGTGCCAGCGCGGCCTACGAGCAGTACTTC
many	TRBJ1-5	TRBV2	TRBD1	CASSPGQGSLPQHF	TGTGCCAGCAGTCCCGGACAGGGATCGCTGCCCCAGCATTTT
few	TRBJ2-1	TRBV4-3	TRBD1	CASSQESSFGGTGPDNEQFF	TGCGCCAGCAGCCAAGAATCATCTTTCGGGGGGACAGGGCCCGACAATGAGCAGTTCTTC
many	TRBJ2-5	TRBV5-1	TRBD1	CASSWPGQQETQYF	TGCGCCAGCAGCTGGCCGGGACAGCAAGAGACCCAGTACTTC
few	TRBJ1-4	TRBV4-1	.	CASSQDPGAVATNEKLFF	TGCGCCAGCAGCCAAGATCCGGGGGCGGTCGCAACTAATGAAAAACTGTTTTTT
many	TRBJ1-5	TRBV24-1	.	CATSELDSNQPQHF	TGTGCCACCAGTGAACTGGACAGCAATCAGCCCCAGCATTTT
many	TRBJ2-2	TRBV6-2/TRBV6-3	.	CASRGLGTGELFF	TGTGCCAGCAGGGGTCTAGGCACCGGGGAGCTGTTTTTT